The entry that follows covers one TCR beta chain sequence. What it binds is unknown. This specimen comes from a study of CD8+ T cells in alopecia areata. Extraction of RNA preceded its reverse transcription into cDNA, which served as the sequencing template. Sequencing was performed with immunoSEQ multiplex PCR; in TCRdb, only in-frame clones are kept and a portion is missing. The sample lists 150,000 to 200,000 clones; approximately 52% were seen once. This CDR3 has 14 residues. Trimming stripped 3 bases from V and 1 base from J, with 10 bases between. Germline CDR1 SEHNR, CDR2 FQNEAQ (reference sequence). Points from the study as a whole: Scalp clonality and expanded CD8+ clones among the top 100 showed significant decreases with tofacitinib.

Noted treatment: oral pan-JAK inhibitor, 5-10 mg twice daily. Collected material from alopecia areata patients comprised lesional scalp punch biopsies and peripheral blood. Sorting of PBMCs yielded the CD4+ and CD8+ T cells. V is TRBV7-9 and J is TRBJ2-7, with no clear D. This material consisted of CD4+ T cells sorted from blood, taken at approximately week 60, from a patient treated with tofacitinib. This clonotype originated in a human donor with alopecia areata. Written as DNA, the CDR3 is TGTGCCAGCAGCTTGACTCAGGAATCCTACGAGCAGTACTTC. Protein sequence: CASSLTQESYEQYF.